The rows below give T cell receptor beta chains drawn from one sample of a study of CD8 T cells in Susac syndrome. Via MiXCR, TCRdb re-called the immunoSEQ multiplex PCR reads, giving one row per CDR3 protein. The sample yields about 280,000 distinct CDR3 sequences, around 83% seen once. The sample consisted of CD8+ T cells from PBMCs. The receptors derive from a human donor with multiple sclerosis. Each CDR3 is given with its conserved first and last residue. The order of the fields is D gene, V gene, clone size, J gene, CDR3 protein, CDR3 DNA. The D gene is left open where the match is weak. The size entry is marked missing in some rows and otherwise reads once, few, many or a size class.

D gene: TRBD1
V gene: TRBV4-1
clone size: NA
J gene: TRBJ1-1
CDR3 protein: CASSLDRGATEAFF
CDR3 DNA: TGCGCCAGCAGCCTCGACAGGGGGGCCACTGAAGCTTTCTTT

D gene: TRBD2
V gene: TRBV4-1
clone size: NA
J gene: TRBJ2-3
CDR3 protein: CASSPGTSLLGTDTQYF
CDR3 DNA: TGCGCCAGCAGCCCGGGGACTAGCTTGCTCGGCACAGATACGCAGTATTTT

D gene: TRBD1
V gene: TRBV20-1
clone size: NA
J gene: TRBJ1-4
CDR3 protein: CSARHRGSGEKLFF
CDR3 DNA: TGCAGTGCTCGGCACAGGGGATCTGGGGAAAAACTGTTTTTT

D gene: NA
V gene: TRBV30
clone size: NA
J gene: TRBJ1-1
CDR3 protein: CAWSFRTDRMNTEAFF
CDR3 DNA: TGTGCCTGGAGTTTCCGGACGGACCGGATGAACACTGAAGCTTTCTTT

D gene: NA
V gene: TRBV30
clone size: NA
J gene: TRBJ2-5
CDR3 protein: CAWSPAQGIRETQYF
CDR3 DNA: TGTGCCTGGAGTCCTGCACAGGGTATTAGAGAGACCCAGTACTTC

D gene: TRBD2
V gene: TRBV19
clone size: once
J gene: TRBJ2-1
CDR3 protein: CASGTGLAVVNEQFF
CDR3 DNA: TGTGCCAGTGGTACGGGACTAGCGGTAGTCAATGAGCAGTTCTTC

D gene: NA
V gene: TRBV24-1
clone size: NA
J gene: TRBJ2-2
CDR3 protein: CATSDFVGRTDTGELFF
CDR3 DNA: TGTGCCACCAGTGATTTCGTAGGGCGGACGGACACCGGGGAGCTGTTTTTT

D gene: NA
V gene: TRBV27
clone size: NA
J gene: TRBJ2-7
CDR3 protein: CASSLYAPDEQYF
CDR3 DNA: TGTGCCAGCAGTTTATACGCACCCGACGAGCAGTACTTC

D gene: NA
V gene: TRBV7-9
clone size: NA
J gene: TRBJ1-5
CDR3 protein: CASSLGRGRGQPQHF
CDR3 DNA: TGTGCCAGCAGCTTAGGGCGGGGGCGAGGACAGCCCCAGCATTTT

D gene: NA
V gene: TRBV4-1
clone size: NA
J gene: TRBJ1-5
CDR3 protein: CASSQEDLPNQPQHF
CDR3 DNA: TGCGCCAGCAGCCAAGAGGACCTCCCCAATCAGCCCCAGCATTTT

D gene: TRBD2
V gene: TRBV20-1
clone size: NA
J gene: TRBJ2-1
CDR3 protein: CSAPVLADYNEQFF
CDR3 DNA: TGCAGTGCCCCGGTGCTAGCGGACTACAATGAGCAGTTCTTC

D gene: NA
V gene: TRBV7-9
clone size: NA
J gene: TRBJ1-3
CDR3 protein: CASSFNDIYF
CDR3 DNA: TGTGCCAGCAGCTTTAACGACATATATTTT

D gene: NA
V gene: TRBV7-9
clone size: NA
J gene: TRBJ2-1
CDR3 protein: CASSGANINEQFF
CDR3 DNA: TGTGCCAGCAGCGGGGCCAACATAAATGAGCAGTTCTTC

D gene: NA
V gene: TRBV9
clone size: NA
J gene: TRBJ2-2
CDR3 protein: CASSVKLPGELFF
CDR3 DNA: TGTGCCAGCAGCGTAAAACTGCCCGGGGAGCTGTTTTTT

D gene: NA
V gene: TRBV12-3/TRBV12-4
clone size: NA
J gene: TRBJ1-5
CDR3 protein: CASSSLPGVSQPQHF
CDR3 DNA: TGTGCCAGCAGTTCACTCCCAGGGGTTAGTCAGCCCCAGCATTTT

D gene: TRBD1
V gene: TRBV7-2
clone size: NA
J gene: TRBJ2-1
CDR3 protein: CASSLGGQGNYNEQFF
CDR3 DNA: TGTGCCAGCAGCTTGGGGGGACAGGGAAATTACAATGAGCAGTTCTTC

D gene: TRBD2
V gene: TRBV24-1
clone size: NA
J gene: TRBJ2-1
CDR3 protein: CATSDHTVPGTRGEQFF
CDR3 DNA: TGTGCCACCAGTGACCACACCGTCCCCGGGACTAGGGGTGAGCAGTTCTTC

D gene: NA
V gene: TRBV15
clone size: NA
J gene: TRBJ2-7
CDR3 protein: CATSPGRIQYEQYF
CDR3 DNA: TGTGCCACCAGCCCCGGACGGATACAATACGAGCAGTACTTC

D gene: NA
V gene: TRBV16
clone size: NA
J gene: TRBJ2-1
CDR3 protein: CASSLGSISSYNEQFF
CDR3 DNA: TGTGCCAGCAGCCTCGGTTCGATAAGCTCCTACAATGAGCAGTTCTTC

D gene: NA
V gene: TRBV9
clone size: NA
J gene: TRBJ2-1
CDR3 protein: CASSVRLLRGEQFF
CDR3 DNA: TGTGCCAGCAGCGTACGCCTCCTACGGGGTGAGCAGTTCTTC

D gene: NA
V gene: TRBV5-1
clone size: NA
J gene: TRBJ2-2
CDR3 protein: CARSSDTGELFF
CDR3 DNA: TGCGCCCGCAGCTCGGACACCGGGGAGCTGTTTTTT

D gene: NA
V gene: TRBV2
clone size: NA
J gene: TRBJ2-7
CDR3 protein: CASSATESYEQYF
CDR3 DNA: TGTGCCAGCAGCGCCACAGAATCCTACGAGCAGTACTTC